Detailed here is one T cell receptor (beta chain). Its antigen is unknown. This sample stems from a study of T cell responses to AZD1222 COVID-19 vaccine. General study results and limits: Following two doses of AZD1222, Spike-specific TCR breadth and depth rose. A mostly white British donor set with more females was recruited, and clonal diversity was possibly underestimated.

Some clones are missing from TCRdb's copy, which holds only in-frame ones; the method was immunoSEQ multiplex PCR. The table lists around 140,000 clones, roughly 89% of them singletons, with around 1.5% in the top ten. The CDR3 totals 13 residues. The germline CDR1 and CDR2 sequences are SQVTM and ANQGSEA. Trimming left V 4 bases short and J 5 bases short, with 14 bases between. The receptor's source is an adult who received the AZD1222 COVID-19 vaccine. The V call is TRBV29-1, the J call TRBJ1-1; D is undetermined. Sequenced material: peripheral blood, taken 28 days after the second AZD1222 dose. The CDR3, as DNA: TGCAGCGTTGGGACGCTCGAGAGGACTGAAGCTTTCTTT. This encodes CSVGTLERTEAFF.